This TCR beta chain was obtained from a study of cytomegalovirus exposure and HLA in healthy donors. Both 60 Vbeta primers and 13 Jbeta primers went into the PCR. Repertoires were generated with immunoSEQ multiplex PCR, while TCRdb's copy carries only in-frame clones and drops some. Its table lists 140,000 to 150,000 clones. Overall study results and limits: Association of a missense DCLRE1C variant with TCR beta V- and J-gene trimming was reported in a later analysis. TCR beta chains numbering about 160 were designated cytomegalovirus-associated.

V gave up 3 bases and J gave up 9 bases; unmatched junction bases: 20. Germline-derived CDR1 and CDR2 are LGHNA and YNFKEQ. The CDR3 runs 18 residues. Regarding this clone: Its target is not known.

This clonotype was sampled from a male donor in good health and CMV-seronegative. Sequencing was performed on PBMCs. The J gene is TRBJ2-1, the V gene TRBV4-2, with 7 bases that match TRBD2. DNA for the CDR3: TGTGCCAGCAGCCAGAAGGACCCTGGGGCTAGCGGTAGAGGTGAGCAGTTCTTC. Translating it yields CASSQKDPGASGRGEQFF.